The source of this T cell receptor beta chain is a study of shared clonotypes between healthy human individuals. Germline V gives CDR1 MNHEY, CDR2 SMNVEV (reference sequence). CDR3 length equals 17 residues. Trimming took 8 bases from V and 4 from J; bases not matched to a gene: 17. Assay: immunoSEQ multiplex PCR; the TCRdb copy retains only in-frame clones and omits some. The sample has millions of clones, approximately 93% seen once. The sequenced sample was naive CD4+ T cells from PBMCs. Subset indicated: CD45RA+ positively selected. The clonotype was recovered from a man aged 18 to 30 in good health. Some clones in this sample may be carry-over from other donors' samples. This chain uses TRBV27 with TRBJ2-7, with 10 bases matching TRBD2. CDR3 region: CASGWSSGRSSGYEQYF. The CDR3 bases are TGTGCCAGCGGTTGGAGTAGCGGGAGGAGTAGCGGTTACGAGCAGTACTTC.